The subject of this entry is one T cell receptor (beta chain). Its antigen remains unknown. The CDR3 is made up of 11 amino acids. Germline V lookup: CDR1 SNHLY, CDR2 FYNNEI. The source of the sample is a study of cytomegalovirus exposure and HLA in healthy donors. Study-level points and caveats: Near-uniform donor sequencing depth was presumed by presence/absence analyses. Approximately 17,000 TCR beta sequences were associated with HLA alleles at 0.05 false discovery rate in a later analysis.

Vbeta (60) and Jbeta (13) primers were used in the PCR. The protocol was immunoSEQ multiplex PCR, while the TCRdb copy is restricted to in-frame clones and leaves out a portion. This sample yields 150,000 to 200,000 clones, of which 62% are seen a single time; roughly 2.9% belongs to the top ten. This rearrangement joins TRBV2 to TRBJ2-5; D ambiguous. The J call is uncertain, as TRBJ2-7 better fits the DNA end. The sequence was collected from a man in his forties or fifties in good health and CMV-seronegative. Input material: PBMCs. The CDR3 nucleotides read TGTGCCAGCAGTGTACGTAGCGAGCAGTACTTC. It codes for CASSVRSEQYF.